Each of the 15 T cell receptor beta chains below was sequenced from the same sample in a study of T cell responses to AZD1222 COVID-19 vaccine. The assay was immunoSEQ multiplex PCR, and TCRdb's table has in-frame clones only and misses some. The sample holds 130,000 to 150,000 clones, just over 90% seen once. The sample was peripheral blood, taken on day 0 of MenACWY control vaccination. The receptors come from an adult in good health.

The table lists this clone with a count of one. The chain uses TRBV15 and TRBJ2-2; unclear D gene. Trimming pared 3 bases from V and 3 bases from J, leaving 2 bases between. Germline values: CDR1 LNHNV, CDR2 YYDKDF (reference sequence). The CDR3 is 12 residues long. The CDR3: CATSSHTGELFF. CDR3 bases: TGTGCCACCAGCAGCCACACCGGGGAGCTGTTTTTT.

The V call is TRBV14, the J call TRBJ1-1; unclear D gene. CDR3 size: 15 residues. Germline values: CDR1 SGHDN, CDR2 FVKESK. V shed 0 bases and J shed 1 base, with 9 bases lying between them. CDR3: CASSQDRFSNTEAFF. The CDR3 DNA is TGTGCCAGCAGCCAAGACAGGTTCTCGAACACTGAAGCTTTCTTT.

This clone was counted a single time. This chain connects TRBV9 to TRBJ2-1; possible D gene TRBD2, 7 bases. The V and J ends lost 3 bases and 4 bases respectively, with 20 bases between them. Per the germline V gene, CDR1 is SGDLS and CDR2 is YYNGEE. The CDR3 has 17 amino acids. CDR3 sequence reads: CASSAGVTGGLYNEQFF. The CDR3 bases are TGTGCCAGCAGCGCCGGAGTGACGGGGGGCCTTTACAATGAGCAGTTCTTC. Full variable domain (remainder filled in from reference TRBV9 and TRBJ2-1): DSGVTQTPKHLITATGQRVTLRCSPRSGDLSVYWYQQSLDQGLQFLIQYYNGEERAKGNILERFSAQQFPDLHSELNLSSLELGDSALYFCASSAGVTGGLYNEQFFGPGTRLTVL.

This clone was seen just once. The genes are TRBV20-1 and TRBJ2-1; the match to TRBD1 covers 8 bases. The CDR3 is 17 residues long. V was pared by 3 bases and J by 6 bases, with 16 bases of the junction left unmatched. Germline V gives CDR1 DFQATT, CDR2 SNEGSKA (reference sequence). The CDR3 here is CSASPAGGRRALNEQFF. For the CDR3, the DNA is TGCAGTGCTAGTCCCGCAGGGGGCCGGCGGGCTCTCAATGAGCAGTTCTTC.

V usage is TRBV19 and J usage is TRBJ1-1; D is undetermined. This CDR3 region has 12 residues. V shed 5 bases and J shed 11 bases, with 15 bases lying between them. Per the germline V gene, CDR1 is LNHDA and CDR2 is SQIVND (reference sequence). The DNA of the CDR3 is TGTGCCAGTAGTTCAGACTCGCCTAGGGCTTTCTTT. Translation gives CASSSDSPRAFF. Looking up the rest from reference TRBV19 and TRBJ1-1 gives the full variable domain: DGGITQSPKYLFRKEGQNVTLSCEQNLNHDAMYWYRQDPGQGLRLIYYSQIVNDFQKGDIAEGYSVSREKKESFPLTVTSAQKNPTAFYLCASSSDSPRAFFGQGTRLTVV.

V and J are TRBV19 and TRBJ2-3; 10 bases align to TRBD2. V gave up 9 bases and J gave up 4 bases; unmatched junction bases: 10. This CDR3 is 15 amino acids long. Germline CDR1 LNHDA, CDR2 SQIVND (reference sequence). The CDR3 spells CASRRGSGGPDTQYF. CDR3 DNA sequence: TGTGCCAGCCGTCGCGGTAGCGGGGGGCCAGATACGCAGTATTTT. Drawing the rest from reference TRBV19 and TRBJ2-3, the complete variable domain is DGGITQSPKYLFRKEGQNVTLSCEQNLNHDAMYWYRQDPGQGLRLIYYSQIVNDFQKGDIAEGYSVSREKKESFPLTVTSAQKNPTAFYLCASRRGSGGPDTQYFGPGTRLTVL.

J is TRBJ2-3 and V is TRBV10-3; TRBD2 is a possible D gene (5 bases). The CDR3 is made up of 13 amino acids. Trimming removed 8 bases at V and 2 bases at J, with 11 bases between. Germline V lookup: CDR1 ENHRY, CDR2 SYGVKD. The CDR3 protein is CAIWAGLTDTQYF. The DNA of the CDR3 is TGTGCCATCTGGGCAGGACTCACAGATACGCAGTATTTT.

The chain links TRBV5-6 to TRBJ2-7; perhaps TRBD1 as D (5 bases). Germline CDR1 is SGHDT and CDR2 is YYEEEE. The CDR3 length is 17 residues. Deletions cut 3 bases from V and 0 bases from J, with 19 bases between. Here the CDR3 reads CASSSLPVGVSSYEQYF. In nucleotides, the CDR3 is TGTGCCAGCAGCTCCCTCCCGGTAGGGGTTAGCTCCTACGAGCAGTACTTC.

This chain links TRBV4-1 with TRBJ2-7; perhaps TRBD2 as D (5 bases). Per the germline V gene, CDR1 is MGHRA and CDR2 is YSYEKL. The CDR3 length is 15 residues. V was cut by 0 bases and J by 6 bases, with 15 bases left in between. CDR3 loop: CASSQDRSGSGEQYF. Here the CDR3 DNA reads TGCGCCAGCAGCCAAGATCGTTCGGGGTCGGGCGAGCAGTACTTC.

The genes are TRBV6-5 and TRBJ1-1, with a possible D match to TRBD1 (5 bases). Germline assignment: CDR1 MNHEY and CDR2 SVGAGI. There are 14 residues in the CDR3. The ends were cut back, 11 bases at V and 2 bases at J, with 18 bases in the middle. This CDR3 reads CASRIGDANTEAFF. The CDR3 DNA follows: TGTGCCTCTCGAATAGGGGACGCAAACACTGAAGCTTTCTTT.

This clone was seen a few times. The chain joins TRBV2 to TRBJ2-4; 10 nucleotides line up with TRBD1. The CDR3 contains 14 residues. The germline V gene encodes CDR1 SNHLY and CDR2 FYNNEI. Losses at the gene ends were 4 bases for V and 8 bases for J; bases not matched to a gene: 5. For the CDR3, the DNA is TGTGCCAGCAGTGCGACAGGGGGCGCGGACATTCAGTACTTC. This sequence encodes CASSATGGADIQYF.

The rearrangement links TRBV7-9 to TRBJ1-5; D may be TRBD1 (5 bases). In germline, CDR1 is SEHNR, CDR2 FQNEAQ (reference sequence). Trimming stripped 5 bases from V and 0 bases from J, with 11 bases between. This CDR3 has 15 residues. This CDR3 is CASSRDRVSNQPQHF. The CDR3 nucleotides read TGTGCCAGCAGCAGAGACAGAGTTAGCAATCAGCCCCAGCATTTT.

V is TRBV18 and J is TRBJ1-5, with 7 bases identical to TRBD1. Germline CDR1 KGHSH, CDR2 LQKENI. The CDR3 runs to 15 residues. Trimming cost V 5 bases and J 5 bases; bases outside gene matches: 9. This chain's CDR3 is CASSARDSRYQPQHF. CDR3 nucleotides: TGTGCCAGCTCAGCCCGGGACAGCCGATATCAGCCCCAGCATTTT.

This clone was detected only once. The CDR3 here is CASSPTRGANYGYTF. In DNA, the CDR3 is TGTGCCAGTAGTCCCACTAGGGGCGCTAACTATGGCTACACCTTC. This chain joins TRBV19 and TRBJ1-2; D is possibly TRBD1 (5 bases). The V end lost 5 bases, the J end lost 0 bases, and 13 bases lay between the germline ends. Germline-derived CDR1 and CDR2 are LNHDA and SQIVND (reference sequence). CDR3 size: 15 residues. The variable domain in full, with the rest retrieved from reference TRBV19 and TRBJ1-2, is DGGITQSPKYLFRKEGQNVTLSCEQNLNHDAMYWYRQDPGQGLRLIYYSQIVNDFQKGDIAEGYSVSREKKESFPLTVTSAQKNPTAFYLCASSPTRGANYGYTFGSGTRLTVV.

The chain carries TRBV20-1 and TRBJ1-6; D is uncertain. Between the trimmed V and J ends, which lost 3 bases and 3 bases, there was a span of 15 bases. The CDR3 is made up of 16 amino acids. CDR1 DFQATT and CDR2 SNEGSKA come from the germline V gene (reference sequence). The CDR3 spells CSASDGAGSYNSPLHF. In DNA form, the CDR3 reads TGCAGTGCTAGTGATGGCGCGGGAAGCTATAATTCACCCCTCCACTTT.